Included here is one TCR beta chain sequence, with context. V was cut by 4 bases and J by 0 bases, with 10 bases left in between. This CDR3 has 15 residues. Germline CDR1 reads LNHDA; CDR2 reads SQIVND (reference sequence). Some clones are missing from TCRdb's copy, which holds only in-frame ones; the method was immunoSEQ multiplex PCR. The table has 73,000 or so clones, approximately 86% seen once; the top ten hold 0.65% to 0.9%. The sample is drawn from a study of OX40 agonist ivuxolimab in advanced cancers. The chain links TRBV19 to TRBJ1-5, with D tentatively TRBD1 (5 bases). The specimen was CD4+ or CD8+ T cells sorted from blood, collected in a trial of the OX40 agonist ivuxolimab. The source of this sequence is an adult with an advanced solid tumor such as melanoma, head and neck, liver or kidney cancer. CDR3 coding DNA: TGTGCCAGTAGTACTTCGGGGGGTAGCAATCAGCCCCAGCATTTT. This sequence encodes CASSTSGGSNQPQHF. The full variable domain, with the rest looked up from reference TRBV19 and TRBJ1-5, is DGGITQSPKYLFRKEGQNVTLSCEQNLNHDAMYWYRQDPGQGLRLIYYSQIVNDFQKGDIAEGYSVSREKKESFPLTVTSAQKNPTAFYLCASSTSGGSNQPQHFGDGTRLSIL.